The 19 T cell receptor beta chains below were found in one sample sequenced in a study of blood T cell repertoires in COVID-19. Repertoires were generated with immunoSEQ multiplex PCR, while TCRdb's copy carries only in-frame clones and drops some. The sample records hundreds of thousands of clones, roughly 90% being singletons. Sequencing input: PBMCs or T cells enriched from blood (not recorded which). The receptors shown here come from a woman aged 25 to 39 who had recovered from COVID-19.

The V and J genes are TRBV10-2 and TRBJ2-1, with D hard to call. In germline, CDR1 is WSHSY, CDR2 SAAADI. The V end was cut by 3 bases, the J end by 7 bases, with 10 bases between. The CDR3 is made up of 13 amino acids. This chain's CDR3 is CASSESPQNEQFF. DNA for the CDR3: TGCGCCAGCAGTGAATCCCCCCAGAATGAGCAGTTCTTC.

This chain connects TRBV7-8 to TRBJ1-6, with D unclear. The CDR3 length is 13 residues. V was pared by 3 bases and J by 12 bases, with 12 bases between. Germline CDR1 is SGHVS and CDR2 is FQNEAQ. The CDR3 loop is CASSLTLGGPLHF. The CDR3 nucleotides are TGTGCCAGCAGCTTGACTCTTGGTGGACCCCTCCACTTT. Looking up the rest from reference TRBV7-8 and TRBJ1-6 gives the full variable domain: GAGVSQSPRYKVAKRGQDVALRCDPISGHVSLFWYQQALGQGPEFLTYFQNEAQLDKSGLPSDRFFAERPEGSVSTLKIQRTQQEDSAVYLCASSLTLGGPLHFGNGTRLTVT.

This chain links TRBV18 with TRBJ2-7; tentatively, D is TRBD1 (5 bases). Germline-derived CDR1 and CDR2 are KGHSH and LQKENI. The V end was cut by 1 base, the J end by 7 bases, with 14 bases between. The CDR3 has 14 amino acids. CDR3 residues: CASSPRDRDGEQYF. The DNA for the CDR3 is TGTGCCAGCTCACCACGCGACAGAGACGGGGAGCAGTACTTC.

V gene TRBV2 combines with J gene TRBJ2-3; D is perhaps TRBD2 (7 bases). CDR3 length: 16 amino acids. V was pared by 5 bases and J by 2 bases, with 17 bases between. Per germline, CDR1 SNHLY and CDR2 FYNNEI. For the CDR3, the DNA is TGTGCCAGCAGTTCCCGTCCGGGGGGCACCACAGATACGCAGTATTTT. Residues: CASSSRPGGTTDTQYF.

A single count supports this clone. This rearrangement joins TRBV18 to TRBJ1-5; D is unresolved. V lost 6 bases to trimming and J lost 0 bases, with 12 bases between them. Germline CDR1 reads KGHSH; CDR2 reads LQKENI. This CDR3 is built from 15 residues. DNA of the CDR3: TGTGCCAGCTCTTGGACTGAAGATAGCAATCAGCCCCAGCATTTT. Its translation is CASSWTEDSNQPQHF.

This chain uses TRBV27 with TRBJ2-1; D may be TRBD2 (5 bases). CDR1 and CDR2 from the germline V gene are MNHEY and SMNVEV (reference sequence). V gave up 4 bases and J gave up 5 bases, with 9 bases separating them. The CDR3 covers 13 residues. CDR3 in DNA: TGTGCCAGCAGTTATCGTAGCGACAATGAGCAGTTCTTC. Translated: CASSYRSDNEQFF.

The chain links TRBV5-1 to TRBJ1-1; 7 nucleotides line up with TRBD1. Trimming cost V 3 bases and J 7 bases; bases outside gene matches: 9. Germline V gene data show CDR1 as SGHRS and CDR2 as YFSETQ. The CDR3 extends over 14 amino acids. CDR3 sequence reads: CASSSGQVNFEAFF. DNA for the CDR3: TGCGCCAGCAGCTCCGGACAGGTAAATTTTGAAGCTTTCTTT.

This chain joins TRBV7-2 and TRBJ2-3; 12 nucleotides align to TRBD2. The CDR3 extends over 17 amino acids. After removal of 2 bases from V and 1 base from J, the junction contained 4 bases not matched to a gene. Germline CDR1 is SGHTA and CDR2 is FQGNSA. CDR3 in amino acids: CASSLTPSGGGTDTQYF. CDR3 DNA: TGTGCCAGCAGCTTAACCCCTAGCGGGGGGGGCACAGATACGCAGTATTTT. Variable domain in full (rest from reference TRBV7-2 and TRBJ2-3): GAGVSQSPSNKVTEKGKDVELRCDPISGHTALYWYRQSLGQGLEFLIYFQGNSAPDKSGLPSDRFSAERTGGSVSTLTIQRTQQEDSAVYLCASSLTPSGGGTDTQYFGPGTRLTVL.

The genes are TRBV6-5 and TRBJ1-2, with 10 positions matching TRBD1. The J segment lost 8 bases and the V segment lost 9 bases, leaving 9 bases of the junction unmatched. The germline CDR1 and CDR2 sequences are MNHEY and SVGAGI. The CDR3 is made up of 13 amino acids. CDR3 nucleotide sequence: TGTGCCAGTACGACAGGGGGCGCGTTAGGCTACACCTTC. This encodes CASTTGGALGYTF.

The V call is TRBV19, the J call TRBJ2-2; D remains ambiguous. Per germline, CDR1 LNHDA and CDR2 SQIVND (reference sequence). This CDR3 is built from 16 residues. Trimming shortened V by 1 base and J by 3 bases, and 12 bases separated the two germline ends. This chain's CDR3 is CASSIVRVSDTGELFF. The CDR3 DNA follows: TGTGCCAGTAGTATAGTCCGGGTTTCGGACACCGGGGAGCTGTTTTTT. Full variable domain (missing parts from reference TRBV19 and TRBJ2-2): DGGITQSPKYLFRKEGQNVTLSCEQNLNHDAMYWYRQDPGQGLRLIYYSQIVNDFQKGDIAEGYSVSREKKESFPLTVTSAQKNPTAFYLCASSIVRVSDTGELFFGEGSRLTVL.

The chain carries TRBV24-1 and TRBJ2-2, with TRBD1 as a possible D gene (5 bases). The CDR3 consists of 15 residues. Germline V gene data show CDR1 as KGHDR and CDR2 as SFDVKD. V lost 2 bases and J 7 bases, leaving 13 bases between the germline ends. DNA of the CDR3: TGTGCCACCAGTGATTCACAGGCACGTCACGGGGAGCTGTTTTTT. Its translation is CATSDSQARHGELFF.

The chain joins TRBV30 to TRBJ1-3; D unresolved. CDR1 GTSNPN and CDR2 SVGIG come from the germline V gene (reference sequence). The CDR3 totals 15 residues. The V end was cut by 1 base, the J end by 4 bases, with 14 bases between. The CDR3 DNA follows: TGTGCCTGGAGTGCGGGCCTCGGGAAGGGAAACACCATATATTTT. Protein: CAWSAGLGKGNTIYF. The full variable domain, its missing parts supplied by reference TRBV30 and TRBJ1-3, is SQTIHQWPATLVQPVGSPLSLECTVEGTSNPNLYWYRQAAGRGLQLLFYSVGIGQISSEVPQNLSASRPQDRQFILSSKKLLLSDSGFYLCAWSAGLGKGNTIYFGEGSWLTVV.

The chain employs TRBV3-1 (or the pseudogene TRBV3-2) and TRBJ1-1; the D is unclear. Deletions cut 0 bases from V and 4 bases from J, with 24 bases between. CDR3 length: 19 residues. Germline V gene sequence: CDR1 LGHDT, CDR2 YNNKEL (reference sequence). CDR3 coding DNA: TGTGCCAGCAGCCAAGATCCCCCCGTCGGCCCTAGACTCGGCACTGAAGCTTTCTTT. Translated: CASSQDPPVGPRLGTEAFF.

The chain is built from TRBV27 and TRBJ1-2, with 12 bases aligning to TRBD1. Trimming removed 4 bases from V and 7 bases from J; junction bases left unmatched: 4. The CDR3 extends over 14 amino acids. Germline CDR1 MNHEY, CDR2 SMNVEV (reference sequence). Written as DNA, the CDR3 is TGTGCCAGCAGTTCCGGGACAGGGGGCATTGGCTACACCTTC. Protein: CASSSGTGGIGYTF.

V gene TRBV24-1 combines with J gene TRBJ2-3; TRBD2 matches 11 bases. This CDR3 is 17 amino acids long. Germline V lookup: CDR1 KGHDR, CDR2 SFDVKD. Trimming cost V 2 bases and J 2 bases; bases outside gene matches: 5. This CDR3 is CATSDSLAGGNTDTQYF. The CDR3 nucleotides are TGTGCCACCAGTGATTCCTTAGCGGGGGGGAACACAGATACGCAGTATTTT.

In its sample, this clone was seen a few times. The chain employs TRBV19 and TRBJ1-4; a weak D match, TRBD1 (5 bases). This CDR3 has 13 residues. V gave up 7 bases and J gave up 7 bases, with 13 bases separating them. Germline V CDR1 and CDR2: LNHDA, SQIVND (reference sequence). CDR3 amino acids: CASTFLGGEKLFF. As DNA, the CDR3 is TGTGCCAGTACTTTCCTCGGGGGTGAAAAACTGTTTTTT. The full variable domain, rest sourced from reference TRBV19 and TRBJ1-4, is DGGITQSPKYLFRKEGQNVTLSCEQNLNHDAMYWYRQDPGQGLRLIYYSQIVNDFQKGDIAEGYSVSREKKESFPLTVTSAQKNPTAFYLCASTFLGGEKLFFGSGTQLSVL.

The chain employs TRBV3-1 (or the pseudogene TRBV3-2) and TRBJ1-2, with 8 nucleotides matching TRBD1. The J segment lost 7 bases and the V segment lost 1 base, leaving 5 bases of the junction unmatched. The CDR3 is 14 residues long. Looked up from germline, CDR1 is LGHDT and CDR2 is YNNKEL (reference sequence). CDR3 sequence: CASSQVDREGGYTF. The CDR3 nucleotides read TGTGCCAGCAGCCAAGTGGACAGGGAAGGTGGCTACACCTTC.

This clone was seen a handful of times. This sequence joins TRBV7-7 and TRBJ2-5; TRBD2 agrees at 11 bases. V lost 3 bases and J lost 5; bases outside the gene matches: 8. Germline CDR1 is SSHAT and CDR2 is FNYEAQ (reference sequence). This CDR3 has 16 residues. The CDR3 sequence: CASSLLAGGDQETQYF. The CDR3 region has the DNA TGTGCCAGCAGCTTGCTAGCGGGGGGCGATCAGGAGACCCAGTACTTC.

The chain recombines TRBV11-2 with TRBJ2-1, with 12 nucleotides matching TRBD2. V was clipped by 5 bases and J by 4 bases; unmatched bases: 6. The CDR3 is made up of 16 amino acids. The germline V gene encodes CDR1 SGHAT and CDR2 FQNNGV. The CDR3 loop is CASSPLAGGPYNEQFF. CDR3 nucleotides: TGTGCCAGCAGCCCCCTAGCGGGGGGGCCATACAATGAGCAGTTCTTC.